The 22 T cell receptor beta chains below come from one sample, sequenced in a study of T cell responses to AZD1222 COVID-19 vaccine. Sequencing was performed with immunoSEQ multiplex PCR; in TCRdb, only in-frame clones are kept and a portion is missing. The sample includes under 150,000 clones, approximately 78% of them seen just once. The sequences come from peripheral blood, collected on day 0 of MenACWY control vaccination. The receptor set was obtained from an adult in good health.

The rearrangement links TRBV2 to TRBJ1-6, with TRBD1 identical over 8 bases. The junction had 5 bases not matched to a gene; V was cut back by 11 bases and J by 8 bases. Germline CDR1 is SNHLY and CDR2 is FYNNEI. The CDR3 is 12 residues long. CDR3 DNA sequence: TGTGCCGGGGGGACAGGATATTCACCCCTCCACTTT. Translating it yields CAGGTGYSPLHF.

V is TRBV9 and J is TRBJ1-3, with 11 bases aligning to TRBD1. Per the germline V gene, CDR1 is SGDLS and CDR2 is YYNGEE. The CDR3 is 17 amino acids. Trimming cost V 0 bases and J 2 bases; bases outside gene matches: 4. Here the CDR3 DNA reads TGTGCCAGCAGCGTAGAGGGACAGGGGGTACCTGGAAACACCATATATTTT. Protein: CASSVEGQGVPGNTIYF.

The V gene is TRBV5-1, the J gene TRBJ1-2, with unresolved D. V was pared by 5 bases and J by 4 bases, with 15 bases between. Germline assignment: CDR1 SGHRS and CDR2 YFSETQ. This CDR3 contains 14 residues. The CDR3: CASSDSDGVYGYTF. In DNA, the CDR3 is TGCGCCAGCAGTGACTCGGACGGAGTCTATGGCTACACCTTC.

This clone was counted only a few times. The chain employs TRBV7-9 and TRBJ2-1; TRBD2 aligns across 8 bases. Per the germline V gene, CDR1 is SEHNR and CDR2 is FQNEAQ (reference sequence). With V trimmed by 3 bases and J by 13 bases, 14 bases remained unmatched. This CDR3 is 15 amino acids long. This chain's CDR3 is CASSLGRGELRAQFF. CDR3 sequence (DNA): TGTGCCAGCAGCTTGGGGCGGGGGGAGCTACGCGCTCAGTTCTTC. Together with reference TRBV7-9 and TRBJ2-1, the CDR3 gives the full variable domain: DTGVSQNPRHKITKRGQNVTFRCDPISEHNRLYWYRQTLGQGPEFLTYFQNEAQLEKSRLLSDRFSAERPKGSFSTLEIQRTEQGDSAMYLCASSLGRGELRAQFFGPGTRLTVL.

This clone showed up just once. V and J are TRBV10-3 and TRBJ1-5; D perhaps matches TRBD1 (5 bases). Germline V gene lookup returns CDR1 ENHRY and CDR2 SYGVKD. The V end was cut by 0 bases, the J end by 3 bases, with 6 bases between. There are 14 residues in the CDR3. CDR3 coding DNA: TGTGCCATCAGTGAGTCAGGGGACAATCAGCCCCAGCATTTT. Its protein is CAISESGDNQPQHF.

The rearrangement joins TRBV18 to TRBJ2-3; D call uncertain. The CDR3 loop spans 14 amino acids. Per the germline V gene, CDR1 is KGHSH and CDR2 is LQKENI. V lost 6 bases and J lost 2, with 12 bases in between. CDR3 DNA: TGTGCCAGCTCTTCGGTGGGCGCCACAGATACGCAGTATTTT. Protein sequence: CASSSVGATDTQYF.

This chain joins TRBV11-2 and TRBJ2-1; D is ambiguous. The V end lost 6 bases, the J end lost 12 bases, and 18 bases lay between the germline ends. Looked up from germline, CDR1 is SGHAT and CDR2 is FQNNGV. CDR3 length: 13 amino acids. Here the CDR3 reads CASRQENYGGQFF. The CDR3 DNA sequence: TGTGCCAGCAGACAAGAGAACTACGGTGGGCAGTTCTTC.

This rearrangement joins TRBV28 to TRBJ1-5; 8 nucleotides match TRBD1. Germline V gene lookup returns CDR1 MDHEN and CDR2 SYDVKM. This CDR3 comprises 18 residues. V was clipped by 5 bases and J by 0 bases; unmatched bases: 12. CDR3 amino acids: CASSPRGQARYSNQPQHF. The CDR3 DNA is TGTGCCAGCAGTCCAAGGGGACAGGCCCGTTATAGCAATCAGCCCCAGCATTTT.

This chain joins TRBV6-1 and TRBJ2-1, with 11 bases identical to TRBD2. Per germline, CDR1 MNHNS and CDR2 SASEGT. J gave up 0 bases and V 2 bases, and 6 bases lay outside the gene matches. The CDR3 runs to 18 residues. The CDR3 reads CASSERVLAGGSYNEQFF. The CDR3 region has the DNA TGTGCCAGCAGTGAAAGGGTCCTAGCGGGGGGCTCCTACAATGAGCAGTTCTTC.

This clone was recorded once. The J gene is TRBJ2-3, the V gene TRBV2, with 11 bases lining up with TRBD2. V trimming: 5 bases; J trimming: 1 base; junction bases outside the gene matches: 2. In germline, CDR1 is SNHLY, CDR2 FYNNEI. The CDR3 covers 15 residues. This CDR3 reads CASSKTSGGTDTQYF. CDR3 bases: TGTGCCAGCAGTAAGACTAGCGGGGGCACAGATACGCAGTATTTT.

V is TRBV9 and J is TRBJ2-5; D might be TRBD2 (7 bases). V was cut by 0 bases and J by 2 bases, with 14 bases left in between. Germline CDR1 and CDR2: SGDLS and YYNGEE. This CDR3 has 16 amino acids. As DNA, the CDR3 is TGTGCCAGCAGCGTAGCGGGGGCTAGCGGACAAGAGACCCAGTACTTC. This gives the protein CASSVAGASGQETQYF.

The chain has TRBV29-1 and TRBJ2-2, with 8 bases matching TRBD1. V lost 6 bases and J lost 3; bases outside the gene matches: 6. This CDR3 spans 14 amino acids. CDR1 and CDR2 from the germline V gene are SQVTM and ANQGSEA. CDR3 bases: TGCAGCGTCCGGACAGGGTGGGACACCGGGGAGCTGTTTTTT. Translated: CSVRTGWDTGELFF.

The CDR3 region has the DNA TGTGCCAGCTCAGCATCCGGGACAGGGAACACCGGGGAGCTGTTTTTT. Translated: CASSASGTGNTGELFF. The V and J genes are TRBV18 and TRBJ2-2; 8 nucleotides match TRBD1. Germline V gene lookup returns CDR1 KGHSH and CDR2 LQKENI. After removal of 5 bases from V and 1 base from J, the junction contained 6 bases not matched to a gene. The CDR3 has 16 residues.

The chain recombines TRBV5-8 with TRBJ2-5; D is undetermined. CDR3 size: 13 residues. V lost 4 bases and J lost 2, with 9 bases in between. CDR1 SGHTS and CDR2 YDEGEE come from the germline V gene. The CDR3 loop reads CASSRTRQETQYF. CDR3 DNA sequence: TGTGCCAGCAGCCGGACGCGGCAAGAGACCCAGTACTTC.

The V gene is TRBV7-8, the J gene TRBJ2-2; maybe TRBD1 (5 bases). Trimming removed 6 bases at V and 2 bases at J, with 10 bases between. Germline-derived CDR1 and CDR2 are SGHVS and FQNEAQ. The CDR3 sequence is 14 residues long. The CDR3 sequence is CASRPDSNTGELFF. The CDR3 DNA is TGTGCCAGCAGGCCCGACAGTAACACCGGGGAGCTGTTTTTT.

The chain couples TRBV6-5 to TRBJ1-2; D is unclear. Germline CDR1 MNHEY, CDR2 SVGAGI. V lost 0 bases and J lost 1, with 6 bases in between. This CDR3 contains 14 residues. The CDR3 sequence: CASSYSVHNYGYTF. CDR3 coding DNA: TGTGCCAGCAGTTACTCAGTCCATAACTATGGCTACACCTTC.

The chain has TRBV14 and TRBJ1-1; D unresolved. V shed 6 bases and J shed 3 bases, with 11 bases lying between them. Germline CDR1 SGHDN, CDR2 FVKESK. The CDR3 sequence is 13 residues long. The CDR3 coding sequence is TGTGCCAGCAGTTGGACTCGGGACACTGAAGCTTTCTTT. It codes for CASSWTRDTEAFF.

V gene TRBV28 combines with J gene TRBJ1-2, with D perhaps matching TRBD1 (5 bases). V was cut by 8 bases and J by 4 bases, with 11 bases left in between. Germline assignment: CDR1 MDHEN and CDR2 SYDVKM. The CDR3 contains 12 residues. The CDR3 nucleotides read TGTGCCAGCTTTACCGGGGGCTATGGCTACACCTTC. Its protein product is CASFTGGYGYTF.

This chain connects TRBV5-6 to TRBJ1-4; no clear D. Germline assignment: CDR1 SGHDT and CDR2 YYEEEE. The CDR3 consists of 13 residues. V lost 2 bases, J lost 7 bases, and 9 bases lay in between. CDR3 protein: CASSFSAGEKLFF. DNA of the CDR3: TGTGCCAGCAGCTTTTCGGCGGGTGAAAAACTGTTTTTT.

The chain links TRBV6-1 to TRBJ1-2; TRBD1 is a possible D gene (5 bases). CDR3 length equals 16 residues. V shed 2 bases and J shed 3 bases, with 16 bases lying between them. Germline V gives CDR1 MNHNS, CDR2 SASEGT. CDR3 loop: CASSERGRKGYYGYTF. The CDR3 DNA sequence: TGTGCCAGCAGTGAACGGGGTAGAAAGGGGTACTATGGCTACACCTTC.

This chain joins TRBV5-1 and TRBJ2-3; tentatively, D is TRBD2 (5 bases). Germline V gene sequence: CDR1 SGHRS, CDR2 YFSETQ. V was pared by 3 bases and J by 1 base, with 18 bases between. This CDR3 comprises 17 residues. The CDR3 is CASSSELLLGGTDTQYF. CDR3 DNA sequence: TGCGCCAGCAGCTCGGAGCTTTTACTCGGGGGCACAGATACGCAGTATTTT.

CDR3 residues: CASSRGTGNTEAFF. CDR3 sequence (DNA): TGTGCCAGCAGCCGCGGGACAGGGAACACTGAAGCTTTCTTT. The V call is TRBV11-3, the J call TRBJ1-1; the match to TRBD1 covers 8 bases. Germline CDR1 is SGHNT and CDR2 is YENEEA. CDR3 length equals 14 residues. Trimming at V came to 5 bases and at J to 1 base, leaving 3 bases not matched to a gene.